The rows below give T cell receptor beta chains drawn from one sample of a study of identical twins. TCRdb used MiXCR to reprocess the 5' RACE reads, holding one entry per CDR3 protein. The table shows 250,000 or so distinct CDR3 sequences, with around 8.8% occurring only once. A further study also used this sample, focusing on yellow fever vaccine responses in identical twins.

The sample taken for sequencing was CD8+ T cells sorted from blood. The receptors shown here come from a woman between 18 and 30 years old in good health. Each CDR3 is given with its conserved first and last residue. Fields, in order: V gene, J gene, D gene, clone size, CDR3 protein, CDR3 DNA. A D gene is named only where the DNA matches it firmly. The size field is filled for only some rows; it gives once, few, many or a size class.

TRBV12-3/TRBV12-4,TRBJ1-5,TRBD1,many,CASSDRDYNQPQHF,TGTGCCAGCAGTGACAGGGATTACAATCAGCCCCAGCATTTT
TRBV29-1,TRBJ2-1,-,many,CSLRLVSYNEQFF,TGCAGCCTCCGACTAGTTTCCTACAATGAGCAGTTCTTC
TRBV29-1,TRBJ2-5,-,many,CSVEVRGVQETQYF,TGCAGCGTTGAAGTAAGGGGGGTTCAAGAGACCCAGTACTTC
TRBV9,TRBJ1-1,-,few,CASSVGSSSEAFF,TGTGCCAGCAGCGTAGGTTCTTCCTCTGAAGCTTTCTTT
TRBV3-1,TRBJ2-1,-,few,CASSPATHNEQFF,TGTGCCAGCAGCCCGGCGACTCACAATGAGCAGTTCTTC
TRBV9,TRBJ2-2,TRBD1,few,CASGFGGQGSTGELFF,TGTGCCAGCGGCTTCGGAGGACAGGGATCAACCGGGGAGCTGTTTTTT
TRBV20-1,TRBJ2-7,TRBD2,-,CSARDASGGAFTYEQYF,TGCAGTGCTAGAGATGCCAGCGGGGGGGCCTTCACCTACGAGCAGTACTTC
TRBV6-2/TRBV6-3,TRBJ2-7,TRBD1,many,CASSRSGTGAYEQYF,TGTGCCAGCAGTAGATCCGGGACAGGGGCCTACGAGCAGTACTTC
TRBV3-1,TRBJ2-1,TRBD1,many,CASSQEQGPLNEQFF,TGTGCCAGCAGCCAAGAACAGGGGCCCCTCAATGAGCAGTTCTTC
TRBV28,TRBJ2-5,TRBD2,-,CASSLTPSGVRETQYF,TGTGCCAGCAGTCTAACCCCTAGCGGGGTTAGGGAGACCCAGTACTTC
TRBV27,TRBJ2-7,-,few,CASSQRRNPSYEQYF,TGTGCCAGCAGCCAACGGCGCAATCCCTCCTACGAGCAGTACTTC
TRBV13,TRBJ2-1,TRBD2,few,CASSYPSGGYANEQFF,TGTGCCAGCAGCTACCCTAGCGGGGGCTACGCTAATGAGCAGTTCTTC
TRBV3-1,TRBJ2-1,-,few,CASSQGASPWQFF,TGTGCCAGCAGCCAAGGGGCTTCCCCATGGCAGTTCTTC
TRBV5-1,TRBJ2-1,TRBD1,many,CASSRGQGIYNEQFF,TGCGCCAGCAGTCGCGGACAGGGAATCTACAATGAGCAGTTCTTC
TRBV29-1,TRBJ2-7,-,few,CSVDGAGTYEQYF,TGCAGCGTTGATGGGGCAGGGACATACGAGCAGTACTTC
TRBV4-3,TRBJ2-2,-,many,CASSQALENTGELFF,TGCGCCAGCAGCCAAGCGTTAGAGAACACCGGGGAGCTGTTTTTT
TRBV29-1,TRBJ2-7,-,many,CSVLMGENEQYF,TGCAGCGTCCTTATGGGGGAAAACGAGCAGTACTTC
TRBV18,TRBJ1-6,-,-,CASSPPPNSPLHF,TGTGCCAGCTCACCACCGCCTAATTCACCCCTCCACTTT
TRBV20-1,TRBJ1-4,-,few,CSAQGLDEKLFF,TGCAGTGCTCAGGGCTTGGATGAAAAACTGTTTTTT
TRBV27,TRBJ2-1,-,-,CASSLSAGRSYNAEQFF,TGTGCCAGCAGTTTATCGGCAGGGAGAAGCTACAATGCTGAGCAGTTCTTC
TRBV24-1,TRBJ2-1,-,few,CATSDLTYNEQFF,TGTGCCACCAGTGATTTGACCTACAATGAGCAGTTCTTC
TRBV5-6,TRBJ2-5,TRBD2,-,CASSLGLAGPKEETQYF,TGTGCCAGCAGCCTGGGACTAGCGGGCCCAAAGGAAGAGACCCAGTACTTC
TRBV20-1,TRBJ2-1,-,many,CSAPPPSSYNEQFF,TGCAGTGCTCCACCCCCGAGCTCCTACAATGAGCAGTTCTTC
TRBV14,TRBJ2-4,TRBD1,many,CASSTGEKNIQYF,TGTGCCAGCAGCACAGGGGAGAAAAACATTCAGTACTTC
TRBV11-2,TRBJ2-2,-,few,CASSSLTGELFF,TGTGCCAGCAGCTCCCTCACCGGGGAGCTGTTTTTT
TRBV7-8,TRBJ1-6,TRBD1,-,CASQTGASPLHF,TGTGCCAGCCAGACAGGGGCCTCACCCCTCCACTTT
TRBV9,TRBJ2-3,-,-,CASSVGDHDTQYF,TGTGCCAGCAGCGTAGGGGACCACGATACGCAGTATTTT
TRBV11-2,TRBJ2-1,-,many,CASSSTGDLVGEQFF,TGTGCCAGCAGCTCCACGGGGGATCTAGTCGGTGAGCAGTTCTTC
TRBV12-3/TRBV12-4,TRBJ2-7,-,-,CASSLTTHEQYF,TGTGCCAGCAGTTTAACTACCCACGAGCAGTACTTC
TRBV6-4,TRBJ2-3,-,-,CASSPEPGMTDTQYF,TGTGCCAGCAGTCCGGAGCCAGGGATGACAGATACGCAGTATTTT
TRBV11-2,TRBJ2-3,TRBD2,-,CASSLDLSGRETSTDTQYF,TGTGCCAGCAGCTTAGATTTAAGCGGGAGGGAAACTAGCACAGATACGCAGTATTTT
TRBV12-3/TRBV12-4,TRBJ1-1,-,many,CASSPGGGLDTEAFF,TGTGCCAGCAGTCCCGGTGGGGGGCTGGACACTGAAGCTTTCTTT
TRBV15,TRBJ1-5,-,-,CATSSPGGGSNQPQHF,TGTGCCACCAGCTCCCCCGGGGGTGGTAGCAATCAGCCCCAGCATTTT
TRBV27,TRBJ2-7,TRBD2,many,CASSFSGALYEQYF,TGTGCCAGCAGTTTTAGCGGGGCCCTCTACGAGCAGTACTTC
TRBV6-2/TRBV6-3,TRBJ1-1,-,-,CASSYTLGTEAFF,TGTGCCAGCAGTTACACCCTCGGCACTGAAGCTTTCTTT
TRBV5-6,TRBJ1-5,TRBD1,few,CASSYRTGHQPQHF,TGTGCCAGCAGCTATCGGACAGGGCATCAGCCCCAGCATTTT
TRBV20-1,TRBJ2-1,TRBD2,few,CSADGLAGVNEQFF,TGCAGTGCTGACGGACTAGCGGGAGTGAATGAGCAGTTCTTC
TRBV12-3/TRBV12-4,TRBJ1-5,-,many,CASNLKGSNQPQHF,TGTGCCAGCAACCTGAAGGGGAGCAATCAGCCCCAGCATTTT
TRBV6-4,TRBJ1-5,TRBD1,many,CASSEGTGNQPQHF,TGTGCCAGCAGCGAAGGGACAGGCAATCAGCCCCAGCATTTT
TRBV7-9,TRBJ2-1,-,many,CASRELNEQFF,TGTGCCAGCAGGGAACTCAATGAGCAGTTCTTC
TRBV4-3,TRBJ2-7,TRBD2,-,CASSQDPRETEQYF,TGCGCCAGCAGCCAAGATCCGCGGGAGACCGAGCAGTACTTC